A selection of T cell receptor beta chains follows, all from one sample in a study of HIV-infected patients and healthy controls. Each CDR3 protein gets one entry after TCRdb re-called the 5' RACE reads with MiXCR. The data hold around 4,300 distinct CDR3 sequences, with about 8% observed a single time. The specimen comprised blood, sampled before antiretroviral therapy. Source of these receptors: an adult with HIV infection. Each CDR3 is given with its conserved first and last residue. Fields, in order: J gene, clone size, CDR3 length, V gene, D gene, CDR3 DNA, CDR3 protein. A D gene is named only where the DNA matches it firmly. The size field is filled for only some rows; it gives once, few, many or a size class.

TRBJ1-5	medium-sized	13	TRBV3-1	-	TGTGCCAGCAGCCAAGGACGGGGGCAGCCCCAGCATTTT	CASSQGRGQPQHF
TRBJ2-7	medium-sized	15	TRBV19	-	TGTGCCAGTAGTAGCGCAGAGCATCGACCCTACGAGCAGTACTTC	CASSSAEHRPYEQYF
TRBJ1-5	many	13	TRBV12-3/TRBV12-4	-	TGTGCCAGCAGCCGTCATAGCAATCAGCCCCAGCATTTT	CASSRHSNQPQHF
TRBJ1-1	few	15	TRBV19	TRBD1	TGTGCCAGTAGTCGACAGGGGGCCGGTGGTACTGAAGCTTTCTTT	CASSRQGAGGTEAFF
TRBJ2-6	medium-sized	17	TRBV6-5	-	TGTGCCAGCAGTCTGCGGACGGCGAGCTCTGGGGCCAACGTCCTGACTTTC	CASSLRTASSGANVLTF
TRBJ1-5	medium-sized	17	TRBV20-1	-	TGCAGTGCTAGAGATCCGGACTACAGGGTGGCAAATCAGCCCCAGCATTTT	CSARDPDYRVANQPQHF
TRBJ2-1	many	16	TRBV5-1	TRBD2	TGCGCCAGCAGCCCCAGGACTAGCGGGGGGGCCGGAGAGCAGTTCTTC	CASSPRTSGGAGEQFF
TRBJ1-2	medium-sized	14	TRBV28	TRBD1	TGTGCCAGCAGTTTCCTTGGGACAGCTCTTGCCTACACCTTC	CASSFLGTALAYTF
TRBJ2-3	medium-sized	12	TRBV28	-	TGTGCCAGCAGTTTATCTCGGGAAACGCAGTATTTT	CASSLSRETQYF
TRBJ1-5	medium-sized	15	TRBV6-5	-	TGTGCCAGCAGTGAGGTATGGGGATCGGATCAGCCCCAGCATTTT	CASSEVWGSDQPQHF
TRBJ1-6	medium-sized	13	TRBV6-4	-	TGTGCCAGCTCGACAGAGATGAATTCACCCCTCCACTTT	CASSTEMNSPLHF
TRBJ1-3	-	16	TRBV5-1	TRBD1	TGCGCCAGCAGCCGGGTGGGACAGAGCTCTGGAAACACCATATATTTT	CASSRVGQSSGNTIYF